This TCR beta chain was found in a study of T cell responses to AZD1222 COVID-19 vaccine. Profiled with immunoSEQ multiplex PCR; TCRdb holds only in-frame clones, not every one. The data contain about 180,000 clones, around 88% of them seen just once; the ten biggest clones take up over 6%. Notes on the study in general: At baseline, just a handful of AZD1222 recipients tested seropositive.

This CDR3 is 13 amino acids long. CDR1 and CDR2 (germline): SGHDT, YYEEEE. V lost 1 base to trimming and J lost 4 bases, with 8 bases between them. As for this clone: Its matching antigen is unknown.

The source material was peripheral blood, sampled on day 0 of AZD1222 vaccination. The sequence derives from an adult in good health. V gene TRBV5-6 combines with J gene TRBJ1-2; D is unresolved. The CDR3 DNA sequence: TGTGCCAGCAGCTTGCGGGCAGTCTATGGCTACACCTTC. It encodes CASSLRAVYGYTF.